This T cell receptor (beta chain) is drawn from a study of CXCR3-negative and CXCR3-positive naive CD8 T cells. About the research overall: The total count of TRB reads reached 120 million to 150 million, and each library contributed about 1.5 +/- 0.3 million. Study results and caveats: CXCR3-expressing naive cells carried TRB CDR3s more hydrophobic than those of CXCR3-negative naive cells. After cryopreservation, expression of CXCR3 was partially reduced, and most assays were run with fresh PBMCs. Memory CD8+ cells had much lower diversity, and both naive subsets had comparably high diversity. Whereas memory cells differed, naive CXCR3-negative and CXCR3-positive cells shared similar TRBV-TRBJ usage.

The germline CDR1 and CDR2 sequences are SEHNR and FQNEAQ (reference sequence). CDR3 length: 14 amino acids. UMI-labeled 5' RACE TRB cDNA libraries were prepared from the cells. One entry per CDR3 protein, without DNA, is what TCRdb gives after re-calling the 5' RACE reads. The sample table sets out about 130,000 distinct CDR3 sequences. To note about this clonotype: The antigen is unknown.

This receptor was obtained from a human donor in good health. Some clones in this sample may be carry-over from other donors' samples. Sequencing was performed on naive CXCR3+ CD8+ T cells from blood. Sample subset: CD45RO-CCR7+CD27+CD95- naive CD8+ T cells expressing CXCR3 (TNR3+). V usage is TRBV7-9 and J usage is TRBJ1-2. The CDR3 loop reads CASSLPAKIYGYTF.